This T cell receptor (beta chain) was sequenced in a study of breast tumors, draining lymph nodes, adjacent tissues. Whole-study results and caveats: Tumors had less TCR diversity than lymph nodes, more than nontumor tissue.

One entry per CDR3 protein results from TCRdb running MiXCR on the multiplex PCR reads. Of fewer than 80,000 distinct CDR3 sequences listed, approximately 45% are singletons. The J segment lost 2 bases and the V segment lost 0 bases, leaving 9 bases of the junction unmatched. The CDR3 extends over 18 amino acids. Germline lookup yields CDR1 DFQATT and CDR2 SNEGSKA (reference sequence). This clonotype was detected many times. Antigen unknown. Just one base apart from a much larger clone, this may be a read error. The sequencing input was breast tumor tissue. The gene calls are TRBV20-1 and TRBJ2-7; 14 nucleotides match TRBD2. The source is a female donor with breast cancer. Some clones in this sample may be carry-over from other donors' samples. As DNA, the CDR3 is TGCAGTGCTAGAGAGGGACTAGCGGGGGCAATACTTACCTACGAGCAGTACTTC. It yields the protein CSAREGLAGAILTYEQYF.